This T cell receptor beta chain was obtained from a study of T-cell reconstitution after alpha-beta-depleted transplantation in children. This clonotype was detected ten times or more. Germline V gene sequence: CDR1 SGHKS, CDR2 YYEKEE (reference sequence). V dropped 4 bases and J dropped 7 bases, with 9 bases sitting between them. This CDR3 has 12 residues. Using unique molecular identifiers, the investigators prepared the TCRbeta library. TCRdb independently ran MiXCR on the PCR reads; one entry per CDR3 protein. The table records approximately 590,000 distinct CDR3 sequences, about 10% of them present only once.

The V call is TRBV5-5, the J call TRBJ1-3; D call uncertain. The sequencing here drew on PBMCs from the stem cell graft donor, taken from the stem cell graft. The clonotype comes from a human donor who donated a stem cell graft to a child with acute myeloid leukemia. The CDR3 DNA is TGTGCCAGCAGCCTAAGAGGCAACACCATATATTTT. This encodes CASSLRGNTIYF.